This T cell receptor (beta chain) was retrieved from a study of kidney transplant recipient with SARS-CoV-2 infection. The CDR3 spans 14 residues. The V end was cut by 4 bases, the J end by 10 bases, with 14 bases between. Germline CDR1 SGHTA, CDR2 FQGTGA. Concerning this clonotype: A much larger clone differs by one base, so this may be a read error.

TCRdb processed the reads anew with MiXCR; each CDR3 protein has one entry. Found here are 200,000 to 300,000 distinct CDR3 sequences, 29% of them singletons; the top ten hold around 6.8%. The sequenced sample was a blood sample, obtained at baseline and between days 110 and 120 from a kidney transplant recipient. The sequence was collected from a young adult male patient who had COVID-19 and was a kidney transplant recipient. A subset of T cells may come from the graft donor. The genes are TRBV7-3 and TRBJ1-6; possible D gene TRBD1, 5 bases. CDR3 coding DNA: TGTGCCAGCAGCTCGGCAGGGACGGAATCACCCCTCCACTTT. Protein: CASSSAGTESPLHF.